This T cell receptor beta chain stems from a study of cytomegalovirus exposure and HLA in healthy donors (TCRdb year 2017). Turning to the overall study: An earlier analysis of several hundred of the donors reported roughly 300 Gb of sequence data and roughly 110 million unique TCR beta sequences from around 200 million T cells. Roughly 300 gigabases of sequencing data and 75 million to 85 million unique TCR sequences made up an early release that covered several hundred HLA-typed donors. The genetic ancestry cluster associated with self-reported Caucasian donors included roughly 84% of the roughly 390 genotyped donors. The study aimed to test whether signatures of past pathogen exposure could be identified by cataloging public T cell receptors. Using immunosequencing, the study profiled T cell repertoires from about 610 subjects and related those repertoires to cytomegalovirus serostatus. A separate validation cohort of roughly 130 different subjects was used in addition to the 666-subject first cohort. To predict cytomegalovirus infection status, the study combined high-throughput TCR immunosequencing, statistical association of individual TCRs with disease status, and machine learning. To study patterns of TCR occurrence, a later analysis re-analyzed previously published TCR beta repertoires from around 700 donors and added high-resolution HLA genotyping. The later analysis used no new phenotypic data to find candidate immune exposures, relying instead on TCR beta sequences and their occurrence across donors. An earlier analysis of 587 of the donors used high-throughput TCR beta sequencing to judge whether each TCR beta V gene segment behaved as functional or pseudogenic. Donor age, sex, ethnicity and CMV serostatus were compiled together with the repertoire data. In a later genetic analysis, genome-wide SNP genotypes for about 65% of the roughly 670 donors were used, and that subset was treated as a discovery cohort. Every repertoire in the discovery cohort had been generated on one and the same sequencing platform. HLA typing included class I and class II loci at four-digit resolution. The number of donors typed differed by locus, with about 629-640 for A, B, C, DRB1 and DQB1, around 500 for DQA1, nearly 610 for DPA1, and roughly 450 for DPB1. A few DR-DQ haplotypes were treated as single units for association and clustering because of strong linkage in the cohort. On average, over 200,000 unique TCR beta nucleotide sequences were sequenced per donor among 398 genotyped donors of the cohort, with roughly 18% of those sequences being non-productive.

Comments on this clone: The antigen this receptor binds is unknown. Base qualities are missing; no much larger clone stands one base away.

The library was made by the immunoSEQ multiplex PCR assay. For the multiplex PCR, a mixture combining 60 forward primers for TCR Vbeta segments and 13 reverse primers for TCR Jbeta segments was used. Amplification of the CDR3 region of rearranged TCR beta genes was performed with a multiplex PCR assay on genomic DNA. The amplified TCR beta libraries were sequenced on the Illumina HiSeq System as 87-base-pair reads. Regarding the original processing steps: A later analysis tallied 75 million to 95 million unique TCR beta chains across the 650 to 750 repertoires, and about 10 million of those chains were shared by two or more donors. A nearest-neighbor algorithm error-corrected the raw reads and collapsed the reads into unique sequences, merging closely related sequences to remove PCR and sequencing errors. CDR3 sequences were aligned to IMGT reference sequences to assign V, D and J gene segments. For a sequence to be retained, at least a six-nucleotide match to both a V gene segment and a J gene segment was required. Rearrangements were classified as productive when the CDR3 lacked stop codons and remained in frame with V and J, and all other rearrangements were classified as non-productive. Following IMGT convention, CDR3 was defined as the stretch from the second conserved V-encoded cysteine to the conserved J-encoded phenylalanine. The earlier analysis of a few hundred of the donors excluded sequences that lacked an unambiguous match to a single V gene segment. In an earlier analysis of 450 to 700 of the donors, V segments were called functional above 56.7% productive rearrangements and were called segregating when the between-donor standard deviation exceeded 5%. To diagnose cytomegalovirus status from the catalog of TCR beta chain sequences, a statistical classification framework was built. In a later analysis, TCR nucleotide sequences were compared against IMGT/GENE-DB human TR gene sequences so that V and J genes could be assigned. A later analysis assigned CDR3 sequences and most-parsimonious VDJ recombination scenarios with the TCRdist pipeline. In a later analysis, each TCR beta chain was defined by its CDR3 amino acid sequence together with its V-gene family, and reads without a unique V-gene family were excluded. In a later analysis, approximately 640 highly shared, low-generation-probability nucleotide sequences were removed to address suspected cross-contamination and a sequencing artifact. For each public chain, a later analysis derived a clonal expansion index from normalized ranks of inferred template counts within each repertoire. In a later analysis, generation probabilities were computed with a VDJ recombination model fitted to out-of-frame rearrangements, and the resulting probabilities were checked against IGoR. A later analysis scored TCR-TCR, TCR-HLA and TCR-CMV co-occurrence with hypergeometric tests, applying a repertoire-size bias correction to TCR pairs. False discovery rates were estimated in a later analysis by permuting HLA or CMV assignments 20 times. In a later analysis, co-occurring TCRs were grouped using DBSCAN, with TCRdist sequence similarity added in when clustering inside HLA-allele-positive subsets. Repertoires with fewer than 30,000 or more than 120,000 public chains, plus five repertoires with anomalous nucleotide sharing, were excluded from co-occurrence clustering. Here the immuneACCESS table is served through TCRdb, limited to in-frame sequences with V and J called. Missing clones are a known gap in these copies; in checked studies unresolved V genes cover under half, and the rest lacks a known reason. The D gene and trimming were derived from the DNA, and the V and J assignments and clone size from that table. This sample lists roughly 110,000 clones; approximately 81% were detected once. The top ten clones comprise around 2.3% of the sample.

Taken from cysteine to phenylalanine, the CDR3 has 17 residues. The entry retains the CDR3 DNA only, 51 bases that are in frame from base 1. V lost 4 bases and J lost 13 bases, and the count of bases not matched to a germline gene is 19. CDR1 and CDR2 were assigned from the germline V gene as SGHRS and YFSETQ. Overall study results and their limits: When HLA alleles, especially DR and DQ, strongly co-occurred, attributing TCR associations to individual alleles was difficult. In a later analysis, the rate of TCR association differed among HLA loci, with DRB1 alleles having the most associated TCRs and HLA-C alleles having the fewest. A further reported finding was that TCR beta sequences accurately predicted the HLA-A and HLA-B alleles for most subjects in the first cohort. V-gene and J-gene trimming of TCR beta chains was associated with a missense DCLRE1C variant in a later genetic analysis, and the association was replicated in an independent cohort. The earlier analysis of about 600 of the donors excluded roughly 16 rarely observed V segments, including chromosome 9 orphons, because counts were too low. Most TCR sequences were observed very rarely across donors, whereas some public TCRs were present in many individuals. In vitro tests confirmed that a few of the cytomegalovirus-associated TCR beta chains recognize cytomegalovirus antigens. In a later analysis, HLA-associated TCR beta chains were found to be more clonally expanded and to have lower generation probabilities than equally common non-associated chains. The presence/absence analyses assumed that sequencing depth was roughly uniform across donors, and that assumption may not be true. A cluster of highly shared sequence variants was judged likely to be a technical artifact of the sequencing pipeline. The study listed around 160 TCR beta chains as associated with cytomegalovirus. Linkage disequilibrium might explain the correlated functional status among segregating V segments, but an unknown experimental factor could not be excluded. Specific HLA alleles were associated with about 17,000 TCR beta sequences at a false discovery rate of 0.05 in a later analysis. A later analysis reported that several top co-occurrence clusters appeared linked to parvovirus B19, influenza, CMV and Epstein-Barr virus. Broadly in line with IMGT annotations, most TCR beta V segments showed up in productive rearrangements about 87% or about 30% of the time in an earlier analysis of several hundred of the donors. Some IMGT-functional V segments, including TRBV6-2 and TRBV6-3, could not be told apart with the 87-base-pair reads, so those segments were excluded. The classifier was reported to diagnose cytomegalovirus status with high specificity and sensitivity in both the original and validation cohorts. For the cohort, immune exposure information was limited to CMV serostatus. In this cohort, only TCR beta chains were sequenced, and detectable features were limited by the absence of alpha or paired-chain data. The authors suggested that the approach could potentially be extended to other disease states and immunological phenotypes. In a later genetic analysis, fewer N-insertions in productive TCRs were reported among donors in an Asian-associated ancestry cluster than the roughly 700-donor mean. HLA typing was unavailable for some donors at each locus, so association tests used only the typed subset. According to a later analysis, most CMV-associated TCR beta chains appeared to be HLA-restricted, and the HLA associations seemed to be driven largely by CMV exposure.

In total, around 600 healthy bone marrow donors made up the cohort. At the time of sampling, every cohort member was nominally healthy, though immune exposures that went unrecorded were likely present. The donor tested CMV seronegative, placing the donor among the 350 to 400 seronegative members of the cohort. A peripheral blood sample was collected from each donor, and TCR beta sequencing was performed on peripheral blood mononuclear cells. The Qiagen DNeasy Blood Extraction Kit was used to extract genomic DNA from the blood cell samples. Material for sequencing was PBMCs. The rearrangement joined TRBV5-1 to TRBJ2-1; 11 of the junction bases match TRBD2. The TCR comes from a man under 40 in good health and CMV-seronegative. The CDR3: CASSLLAGGDATMYQFF. The nucleotide sequence reads as follows: TGCGCCAGCAGCCTGTTAGCGGGAGGGGACGCGACAATGTATCAGTTCTTC.